This T cell receptor beta chain derives from a study of blood T cell repertoires in COVID-19. For the study at large: The study drew acute and convalescent COVID-19 samples from the United States, Italy and Spain. Sources were T cells, B-cell-depleted T cells, or PBMCs; the material itself was cDNA or gDNA.

About this clone: Distinct nucleotide sequences in the sample also encode this CDR3.

The CDR3 consists of 14 residues. Germline CDR1 is KGHSH and CDR2 is LQKENI. The V and J ends lost 6 bases and 1 base respectively, with 12 bases between them. Methods used by the authors: Amplified reference gene primers provided the basis for estimating nucleated cell counts. Some clones are missing from TCRdb's copy, which holds only in-frame ones; the method was immunoSEQ multiplex PCR. Clonal size and the V and J genes are those of that table, whereas D and trimming came from the DNA. The sample gives under 150,000 clones, about 82% of which show up once; 4.5% to 5% is in the top ten. V is TRBV18 and J is TRBJ1-1; D is perhaps TRBD1 (5 bases). The sample taken for sequencing was peripheral blood. This clonotype originated in an elderly woman with active or convalescent COVID-19. CDR3 sequence (DNA): TGTGCCAGCTCGCCCGACAGAAGGAACACTGAAGCTTTCTTT. Its translation is CASSPDRRNTEAFF.